One and the same sample provided the 11 T cell receptor beta chains below, sequenced in a study of OX40 agonist ivuxolimab in advanced cancers. The protocol was immunoSEQ multiplex PCR, while the TCRdb copy is restricted to in-frame clones and leaves out a portion. Found here are tens of thousands of clones, 70% to 90% of them singletons; the top ten hold about a quarter. The sequences come from CD4+ or CD8+ T cells sorted from blood, collected in a trial of the OX40 agonist ivuxolimab. These receptors originate from an adult with an advanced solid tumor such as melanoma, head and neck, liver or kidney cancer.

This chain links TRBV4-1 with TRBJ2-1; 7 nucleotides align to TRBD1. Losses at the gene ends were 2 bases for V and 6 bases for J; bases not matched to a gene: 1. The germline V gene has CDR1 MGHRA and CDR2 YSYEKL. CDR3 length: 13 residues. The CDR3 reads CASSQPGGNEQFF. In DNA, the CDR3 is TGCGCCAGCAGCCAACCAGGGGGCAATGAGCAGTTCTTC.

CDR3 loop: CASSVVSGDTQYF. CDR3 sequence (DNA): TGTGCCAGTAGCGTTGTTAGCGGGGATACGCAGTATTTT. The chain combines TRBV19 with TRBJ2-3; the match to TRBD2 covers 7 bases. The CDR3 totals 13 residues. CDR1 LNHDA and CDR2 SQIVND come from the germline V gene (reference sequence). Trimming removed 6 bases from V and 6 bases from J; junction bases left unmatched: 6.

V is TRBV25-1 and J is TRBJ2-7; 9 bases align to TRBD1. Per germline, CDR1 MGHDK and CDR2 SYGVNS. The CDR3 loop spans 14 amino acids. V shed 4 bases, J shed 3 bases, and the junction held 4 bases outside the gene matches. The CDR3 loop reads CASSAGTGLYEQYF. In DNA, the CDR3 is TGTGCCAGCAGTGCCGGGACAGGGCTCTACGAGCAGTACTTC.

This chain connects TRBV27 to TRBJ1-5; D is unresolved. Per the germline V gene, CDR1 is MNHEY and CDR2 is SMNVEV (reference sequence). The ends were cut back, 5 bases at V and 0 bases at J, with 8 bases in the middle. CDR3 length: 14 amino acids. The CDR3 DNA follows: TGTGCCAGCAGTCTTCAGGCTAGCAATCAGCCCCAGCATTTT. It codes for CASSLQASNQPQHF.

The chain carries TRBV5-1 and TRBJ2-7; TRBD2 matches 8 bases. With V trimmed by 5 bases and J by 0 bases, 7 bases remained unmatched. This CDR3 is built from 15 residues. Looked up from germline, CDR1 is SGHRS and CDR2 is YFSETQ. CDR3 in DNA: TGCGCCAGCAGACCGACTAGCGCTAGCTCCTACGAGCAGTACTTC. Its translation is CASRPTSASSYEQYF.

V gene TRBV19 combines with J gene TRBJ2-3; D not certain. Germline V gives CDR1 LNHDA, CDR2 SQIVND (reference sequence). The CDR3 length is 13 residues. V dropped 3 bases and J dropped 6 bases, with 10 bases sitting between them. CDR3 sequence: CASSIGRADTQYF. DNA of the CDR3: TGTGCCAGTAGTATTGGTCGCGCGGATACGCAGTATTTT. Full variable domain (missing parts from reference TRBV19 and TRBJ2-3): DGGITQSPKYLFRKEGQNVTLSCEQNLNHDAMYWYRQDPGQGLRLIYYSQIVNDFQKGDIAEGYSVSREKKESFPLTVTSAQKNPTAFYLCASSIGRADTQYFGPGTRLTVL.

The rearrangement joins TRBV2 to TRBJ1-5, with 10 bases matching TRBD1. The CDR3 extends over 16 amino acids. CDR1 is SNHLY, CDR2 FYNNEI, per germline. With 8 bases clipped from V and 7 bases from J, the junction kept 14 bases outside the gene matches. CDR3: CASSDPRDRGRQPQHF. The DNA of the CDR3 is TGTGCCAGCTCCGACCCCCGGGACAGGGGACGGCAGCCCCAGCATTTT.

This clone was observed a single time. This chain joins TRBV5-6 and TRBJ2-2, with a tentative D call TRBD1 (6 bases). Germline-derived CDR1 and CDR2 are SGHDT and YYEEEE. V lost 2 bases to trimming and J lost 0 bases, with 17 bases between them. This CDR3 is built from 18 residues. Here the CDR3 reads CASSFEPGTRSNTGELFF. CDR3 DNA sequence: TGTGCCAGCAGCTTCGAACCCGGGACACGATCGAACACCGGGGAGCTGTTTTTT.

This chain uses TRBV11-2 with TRBJ1-4; no clear D gene. Per germline, CDR1 SGHAT and CDR2 FQNNGV. This CDR3 comprises 15 residues. Trimming removed 5 bases at V and 0 bases at J, with 10 bases between. Here the CDR3 DNA reads TGTGCCAGCAGCCGCTTCATTGCAACTAATGAAAAACTGTTTTTT. It yields the protein CASSRFIATNEKLFF.

This clone was recorded a few times. The chain joins TRBV28 to TRBJ2-2; D unclear. The CDR3 totals 12 residues. The V end lost 3 bases, the J end lost 7 bases, and 6 bases lay between the germline ends. Germline V CDR1 and CDR2: MDHEN, SYDVKM. The DNA of the CDR3 is TGTGCCAGCAGTTTTCCAGGCGGGGAGCTGTTTTTT. This sequence encodes CASSFPGGELFF.

This chain joins TRBV5-1 and TRBJ1-3; D is perhaps TRBD1 (5 bases). Trimming shortened V by 3 bases and J by 0 bases, and 13 bases separated the two germline ends. CDR1 and CDR2 from the germline V gene are SGHRS and YFSETQ. The CDR3 covers 16 residues. The CDR3 loop reads CASSSAGPVSGNTIYF. CDR3 sequence (DNA): TGCGCCAGCAGCTCCGCGGGACCGGTCTCTGGAAACACCATATATTTT. Full variable domain (rest looked up from reference TRBV5-1 and TRBJ1-3): KAGVTQTPRYLIKTRGQQVTLSCSPISGHRSVSWYQQTPGQGLQFLFEYFSETQRNKGNFPGRFSGRQFSNSRSEMNVSTLELGDSALYLCASSSAGPVSGNTIYFGEGSWLTVV.